The 25 T cell receptor beta chains given below trace back to one sample, sequenced in a study of memory CD4+ T cells and cytomegalovirus serostatus. Single viable CD3+CD4+CD8-CD45RO+ cells were sorted as the memory CD4+ T cells. The assay was immunoSEQ multiplex PCR, and TCRdb's table has in-frame clones only and misses some. The repertoire holds more than 40,000 clones, with over 60% as singletons. The sample comprised memory CD4+ T cells from blood. These receptors originate from an adult in good health and CMV-seronegative.

This chain joins TRBV6-5 and TRBJ2-5, with 7 bases lining up with TRBD2. CDR1 is MNHEY and CDR2 is SVGAGI in the germline V gene. With 5 bases clipped from V and 4 bases from J, the junction kept 4 bases outside the gene matches. CDR3 length equals 13 residues. CDR3 nucleotide sequence: TGTGCCAGCAGTGGGGGGGGGAGAGAGACCCAGTACTTC. Residues: CASSGGGRETQYF.

The CDR3 loop reads CASSQTGNSGNTIYF. The CDR3 nucleotides are TGTGCCAGCAGTCAAACCGGGAACTCTGGAAACACCATATATTTT. The rearrangement links TRBV9 to TRBJ1-3; the D is unclear. Germline values: CDR1 SGDLS, CDR2 YYNGEE. The CDR3 runs to 15 residues. V lost 5 bases to trimming and J lost 0 bases, with 12 bases between them.

The gene calls are TRBV9 and TRBJ2-2, with D possibly being TRBD1 (5 bases). The germline V and J ends were trimmed by 7 bases and 6 bases, with 16 bases remaining between them. CDR1 and CDR2 (germline): SGDLS, YYNGEE. The CDR3 has 14 amino acids. The CDR3 region has the DNA TGTGCCAGCCAGAGAGAAGGGGAACCCGGGGAGCTGTTTTTT. It yields the protein CASQREGEPGELFF. Full variable domain (missing parts from reference TRBV9 and TRBJ2-2): DSGVTQTPKHLITATGQRVTLRCSPRSGDLSVYWYQQSLDQGLQFLIQYYNGEERAKGNILERFSAQQFPDLHSELNLSSLELGDSALYFCASQREGEPGELFFGEGSRLTVL.

The V gene is TRBV19, the J gene TRBJ2-3, with TRBD2 identical over 10 bases. In germline, CDR1 is LNHDA, CDR2 SQIVND (reference sequence). The CDR3 has 18 amino acids. V was clipped by 3 bases and J by 9 bases; unmatched bases: 18. CDR3 in amino acids: CASSMGSVLAGNAGTQYF. The CDR3 nucleotides read TGTGCCAGTAGTATGGGCTCGGTACTAGCGGGAAACGCCGGAACGCAGTATTTT.

The CDR3 DNA sequence: TGTGCCAGCAGCTTCGTCCAGGGGAGGGATGAAAAACTGTTTTTT. Encoded protein: CASSFVQGRDEKLFF. This chain links TRBV7-2 with TRBJ1-4; D is possibly TRBD1 (6 bases). The V end lost 3 bases, the J end lost 6 bases, and 14 bases lay between the germline ends. The CDR3 is 15 amino acids. Germline CDR1 SGHTA, CDR2 FQGNSA. Full variable domain (outside the CDR3, taken from reference TRBV7-2 and TRBJ1-4): GAGVSQSPSNKVTEKGKDVELRCDPISGHTALYWYRQSLGQGLEFLIYFQGNSAPDKSGLPSDRFSAERTGGSVSTLTIQRTQQEDSAVYLCASSFVQGRDEKLFFGSGTQLSVL.

The chain uses TRBV5-1 and TRBJ1-4, with a possible D match to TRBD1 (6 bases). Trimming removed 3 bases from V and 8 bases from J, with 17 bases in between. The CDR3 length is 15 residues. CDR1 and CDR2 from the germline V gene are SGHRS and YFSETQ. In nucleotides, the CDR3 is TGCGCCAGCAGCTGGGCAGGGGAGGGCGGAGAAAAACTGTTTTTT. Amino acid sequence: CASSWAGEGGEKLFF.

This chain connects TRBV25-1 to TRBJ1-1, with unresolved D. V lost 2 bases and J lost 4, with 17 bases in between. This CDR3 contains 16 residues. Germline CDR1 reads MGHDK; CDR2 reads SYGVNS. The CDR3 DNA sequence: TGTGCCAGCAGTGAACTCTCTCAAGTGCGGGGCACTGAAGCTTTCTTT. Encoded protein: CASSELSQVRGTEAFF.

The chain uses TRBV9 and TRBJ2-5; either TRBD1 or TRBD2 may supply D (5 bases each). V lost 0 bases and J 5 bases, leaving 8 bases between the germline ends. From germline, CDR1 is SGDLS and CDR2 YYNGEE. The CDR3 contains 13 residues. This chain's CDR3 is CASSVGGGETQYF. Written as DNA, the CDR3 is TGTGCCAGCAGCGTAGGGGGCGGGGAGACCCAGTACTTC.

The chain employs TRBV18 and TRBJ2-2, with 13 bases aligning to TRBD2. The germline V gene encodes CDR1 KGHSH and CDR2 LQKENI. Trimming cost V 3 bases and J 3 bases; bases outside gene matches: 4. The CDR3 covers 17 residues. CDR3 sequence: CASSPGLAGAYTGELFF. The CDR3 nucleotides are TGTGCCAGCTCACCCGGACTAGCGGGAGCCTACACCGGGGAGCTGTTTTTT. The variable domain in full, with the rest retrieved from reference TRBV18 and TRBJ2-2, is NAGVMQNPRHLVRRRGQEARLRCSPMKGHSHVYWYRQLPEEGLKFMVYLQKENIIDESGMPKERFSAEFPKEGPSILRIQQVVRGDSAAYFCASSPGLAGAYTGELFFGEGSRLTVL.

In this sample, this clone turned up once. This chain connects TRBV11-2 to TRBJ2-1; no firm D call. With 1 base removed from V and 6 bases from J, the gap between germline ends came to 16 bases. This CDR3 spans 16 amino acids. The germline CDR1 and CDR2 sequences are SGHAT and FQNNGV. The CDR3 loop is CASSLVLRASGNEQFF. Written as DNA, the CDR3 is TGTGCCAGCAGCTTAGTACTAAGAGCCTCTGGCAATGAGCAGTTCTTC.

This clone was seen a few times. The chain has TRBV29-1 and TRBJ2-3, with unresolved D. V was shortened by 0 bases and J by 1 base, with 11 bases between the two germline ends. Per germline, CDR1 SQVTM and CDR2 ANQGSEA. The CDR3 covers 15 residues. The CDR3 bases are TGCAGCGTTGAAGAGCAAGGGATAGGCACAGATACGCAGTATTTT. It yields the protein CSVEEQGIGTDTQYF.

This rearrangement joins TRBV19 to TRBJ1-1; D may be TRBD1 (5 bases). The V gene's germline CDR1 is LNHDA and CDR2 SQIVND (reference sequence). Trimming took off 5 bases at V and 5 bases at J, with 21 bases between the two ends. CDR3 length: 16 amino acids. This CDR3 is CASSSFLRDQKTEAFF. The CDR3 region has the DNA TGTGCCAGTAGTTCATTTCTCCGGGACCAGAAGACTGAAGCTTTCTTT.

This clone appeared a few times. The rearrangement joins TRBV5-1 to TRBJ2-3; either TRBD1 or TRBD2 may supply D (6 bases each). Germline V CDR1 and CDR2: SGHRS, YFSETQ. The length of the CDR3 is 16 residues. The V gene lost 4 bases and the J gene lost 1 base, with 16 bases spanning the gap. The CDR3 DNA follows: TGCGCCAGCAGCCGAGACGGGGGACACCGCACAGATACGCAGTATTTT. Its protein product is CASSRDGGHRTDTQYF.

This clone was recorded a few times. This rearrangement joins TRBV4-2 to TRBJ2-1; perhaps TRBD2 as D (5 bases). Germline V gene data show CDR1 as LGHNA and CDR2 as YNFKEQ. V dropped 1 base and J dropped 7 bases, with 11 bases sitting between them. The CDR3 contains 14 residues. The CDR3 is CASSQAGSENEQFF. The CDR3 nucleotides read TGTGCCAGCAGCCAAGCTGGTAGCGAGAATGAGCAGTTCTTC.

The chain employs TRBV19 and TRBJ1-1; possible D gene TRBD1, 6 bases. Germline assignment: CDR1 LNHDA and CDR2 SQIVND (reference sequence). V was cut by 3 bases and J by 10 bases, with 9 bases left in between. This CDR3 has 11 amino acids. CDR3 nucleotide sequence: TGTGCCAGTAGTATCCTGGGGGCAGCTTTCTTT. Its translation is CASSILGAAFF.

The chain uses TRBV10-2 and TRBJ1-4; tentative D call: TRBD1 (5 bases). This CDR3 contains 15 residues. Germline CDR1 and CDR2: WSHSY and SAAADI. Deletions cut 8 bases from V and 2 bases from J, with 15 bases between. The DNA for the CDR3 is TGCGCCAGCCCGCTGGGGGGTGGGACTAATGAAAAACTGTTTTTT. Its translation is CASPLGGGTNEKLFF.

V usage is TRBV2 and J usage is TRBJ2-7; 7 bases map to TRBD1. The CDR3 covers 13 residues. Losses at the gene ends were 4 bases for V and 3 bases for J; bases not matched to a gene: 3. The germline gives CDR1 SNHLY, CDR2 FYNNEI. The CDR3, as DNA: TGTGCCAGCAGTGCAAGGGGGCTCTACGAGCAGTACTTC. It encodes CASSARGLYEQYF.

V gene TRBV5-5 combines with J gene TRBJ2-7; 7 positions match TRBD2. The CDR3 loop spans 19 amino acids. Germline CDR1 and CDR2: SGHKS and YYEKEE (reference sequence). Trimming cost V 1 base and J 1 base; bases outside gene matches: 17. The CDR3 bases are TGTGCCAGCAGCTTGTTCGCGGGATTATTAGCGGGTCCTTCCTACGAGCAGTACTTC. Protein sequence: CASSLFAGLLAGPSYEQYF.

The genes are TRBV20-1 and TRBJ2-3, with D maybe TRBD1 (5 bases). The V end was cut by 5 bases, the J end by 4 bases, with 7 bases between. This CDR3 has 11 residues. The germline CDR1 and CDR2 sequences are DFQATT and SNEGSKA (reference sequence). The CDR3 region is CSAGAPDTQYF. DNA of the CDR3: TGCAGTGCTGGGGCCCCAGATACGCAGTATTTT.

This clone appeared a few times. This chain links TRBV7-9 with TRBJ1-1; D gene uncertain. Germline CDR1 is SEHNR and CDR2 is FQNEAQ (reference sequence). This CDR3 has 15 amino acids. With 6 bases removed from V and 4 bases from J, the gap between germline ends came to 18 bases. The CDR3 DNA follows: TGTGCCAGCAGGGAAGGCCGGGCCTCGGGCACTGAAGCTTTCTTT. Translating gives CASREGRASGTEAFF.

V usage is TRBV12-5 and J usage is TRBJ1-4, with D possibly matching TRBD1 (5 bases). V lost 6 bases and J 6 bases, leaving 17 bases between the germline ends. The germline gives CDR1 LGHNT, CDR2 FRNRAP. The CDR3 is made up of 15 amino acids. CDR3 DNA sequence: TGTGCTAGTGGACTGGGACGGACTCTTGATGAAAAACTGTTTTTT. It translates to CASGLGRTLDEKLFF.

The chain uses TRBV5-1 and TRBJ1-5; 11 nucleotides agree with TRBD1. CDR3 length equals 14 residues. The germline gives CDR1 SGHRS, CDR2 YFSETQ. V lost 4 bases, J lost 10 bases, and 7 bases stayed unmatched. The CDR3 spells CASSAGTGGGPQHF. Here the CDR3 DNA reads TGCGCCAGCAGCGCCGGGACAGGGGGTGGTCCCCAGCATTTT. Together with reference TRBV5-1 and TRBJ1-5, the CDR3 gives the full variable domain: KAGVTQTPRYLIKTRGQQVTLSCSPISGHRSVSWYQQTPGQGLQFLFEYFSETQRNKGNFPGRFSGRQFSNSRSEMNVSTLELGDSALYLCASSAGTGGGPQHFGDGTRLSIL.

Only a few counts were recorded for this clone. The V and J genes are TRBV27 and TRBJ2-2; 8 positions match TRBD1. The CDR3 spans 15 residues. CDR1 is MNHEY and CDR2 is SMNVEV in the germline V gene (reference sequence). V was clipped by 7 bases and J by 3 bases; unmatched bases: 7. The CDR3 loop reads CASKYRGYYTGELFF. CDR3 sequence (DNA): TGTGCCAGCAAGTACAGGGGGTATTACACCGGGGAGCTGTTTTTT.

The rearrangement links TRBV7-6 to TRBJ1-1, with TRBD1 matching over 9 bases. V lost 4 bases, J lost 6 bases, and 9 bases stayed unmatched. This CDR3 is built from 15 residues. Germline V gene lookup returns CDR1 SGHVS and CDR2 FNYEAQ. The CDR3, as DNA: TGTGCCAGCAGCTCTACACCGGGACAGGGCGCTGAAGCTTTCTTT. It is translated as CASSSTPGQGAEAFF.

The gene calls are TRBV19 and TRBJ1-3; perhaps TRBD1 as D (5 bases). The CDR3 runs 14 residues. Germline CDR1 LNHDA, CDR2 SQIVND (reference sequence). V dropped 3 bases and J dropped 0 bases, with 6 bases sitting between them. The CDR3 protein is CASSMGRSGNTIYF. The CDR3 nucleotides read TGTGCCAGTAGTATGGGGCGCTCTGGAAACACCATATATTTT.